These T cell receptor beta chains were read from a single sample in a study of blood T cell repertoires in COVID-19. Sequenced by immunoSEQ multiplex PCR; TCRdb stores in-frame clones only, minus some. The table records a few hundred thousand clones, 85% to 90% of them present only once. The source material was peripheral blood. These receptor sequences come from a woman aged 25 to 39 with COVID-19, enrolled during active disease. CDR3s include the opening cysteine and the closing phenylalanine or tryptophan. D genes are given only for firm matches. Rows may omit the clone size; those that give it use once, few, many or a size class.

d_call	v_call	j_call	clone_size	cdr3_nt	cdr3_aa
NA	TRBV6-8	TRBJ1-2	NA	TGTGCCAGCAGTCGACAGGCTCGGGGCTACACCTTC	CASSRQARGYTF
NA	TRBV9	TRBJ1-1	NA	TGTGCCAGCAGCGTAGCGGGGAGGGGCGGCACTGAAGCTTTCTTT	CASSVAGRGGTEAFF
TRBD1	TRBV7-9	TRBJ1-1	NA	TGTGCCAGCAGCCAAGGGACAGGGGGCACTGAAGCTTTCTTT	CASSQGTGGTEAFF
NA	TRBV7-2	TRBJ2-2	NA	TGTGCCAGCAGCCAGGGGACCGGGGAGCTGTTTTTT	CASSQGTGELFF
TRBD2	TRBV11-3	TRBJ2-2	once	TGTGCCAGCAGCCCCAGGAGTCTAGCGGGGGTATCACCGGAGGAGCTGTTTTTT	CASSPRSLAGVSPEELFF
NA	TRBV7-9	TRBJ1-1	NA	TGTGCCAGCAGCTTAGGGACAGCCGTGAACACTGAAGCTTTCTTT	CASSLGTAVNTEAFF
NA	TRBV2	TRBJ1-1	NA	TGTGCCAGCAGACTGGACAGCCTAGACACTGAAGCTTTCTTT	CASRLDSLDTEAFF
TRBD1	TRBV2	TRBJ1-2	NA	TGTGCCAGCAGCCCATCGGGACAGGGTTTTAACTATGGCTACACCTTC	CASSPSGQGFNYGYTF
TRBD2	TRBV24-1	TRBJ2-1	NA	TGTGCCACCTCCACCGGGGGGGTTAGGGCCAATGAGCAGTTCTTC	CATSTGGVRANEQFF
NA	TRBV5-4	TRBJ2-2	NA	TGTGCCAGCAGGGCCCGCCAAAACACCGGGGAGCTGTTTTTT	CASRARQNTGELFF
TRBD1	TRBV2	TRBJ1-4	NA	TGTGCCAGCAGCACAGGGGAAACTAATGAAAAACTGTTTTTT	CASSTGETNEKLFF
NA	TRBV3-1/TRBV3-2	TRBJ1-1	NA	TGTGCCAGCACCCTGGGGAGTTTGAACACTGAAGCTTTCTTT	CASTLGSLNTEAFF
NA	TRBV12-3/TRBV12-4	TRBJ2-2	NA	TGTGCCAGCAGTTTTATAACCGGGGAGCTGTTTTTT	CASSFITGELFF
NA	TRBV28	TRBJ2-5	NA	TGTGCCACCTCCTTCGGCGGGACCCAGTACTTC	CATSFGGTQYF
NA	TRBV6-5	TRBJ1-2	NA	TGTGCCAGCAGACAGGGAAGCGGAGGCTACACCTTC	CASRQGSGGYTF
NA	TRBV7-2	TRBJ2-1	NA	TGTGCCAGCAGCTTAAGCCAAAACAATGAGCAGTTCTTC	CASSLSQNNEQFF
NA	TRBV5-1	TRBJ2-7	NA	TGCGCCAGCAGTTCGGGTCTTGGCCTCTCCTACGAGCAGTACTTC	CASSSGLGLSYEQYF
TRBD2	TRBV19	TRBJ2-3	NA	TGTGCCAGTACCCTTGCTGCGGGGGGGGATACGCAGTATTTT	CASTLAAGGDTQYF
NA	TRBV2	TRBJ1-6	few	TGTGCCAGCAGTGAAGAGAGAGCACCCCTCCACTTT	CASSEERAPLHF
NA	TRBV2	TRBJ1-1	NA	TGTGCCAGCAGTGAGCCAGGGGACACTGAAGCTTTCTTT	CASSEPGDTEAFF
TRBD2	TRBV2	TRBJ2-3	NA	TGTGCCAGCAGCGTTAGCGGGGGGTTCGCAGATACGCAGTATTTT	CASSVSGGFADTQYF
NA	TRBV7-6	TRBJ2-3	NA	TGTGCCAGCAGCTTAGTGGGCGGGGTAAGCACAGATACGCAGTATTTT	CASSLVGGVSTDTQYF
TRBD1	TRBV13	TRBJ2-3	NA	TGTGCCAGCAGCTCAGCCGGGACAGGGGCACTAGATACGCAGTATTTT	CASSSAGTGALDTQYF
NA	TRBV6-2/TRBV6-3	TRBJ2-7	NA	TGTGCCAGCAGTTACGGGCAGGGCGGCGAGCAGTACTTC	CASSYGQGGEQYF
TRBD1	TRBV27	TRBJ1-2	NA	TGTGCCAGCACCCCACAGGGGGCGCGCGGCTATGGCTACACCTTC	CASTPQGARGYGYTF
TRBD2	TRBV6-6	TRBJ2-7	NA	TGTGCCAGCAGTCCGGCGGGCTTCGGGGGGGACCCCTACGAGCAGTACTTC	CASSPAGFGGDPYEQYF
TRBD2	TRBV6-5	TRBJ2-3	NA	TGTGCCAGCAGTTACGGGACTAGCGGGTCCGATACGCAGTATTTT	CASSYGTSGSDTQYF
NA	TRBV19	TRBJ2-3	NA	TGTGCCACCGGGACTGCGGGGAGCACAGATACGCAGTATTTT	CATGTAGSTDTQYF
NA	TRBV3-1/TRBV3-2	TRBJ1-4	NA	TGTGCCAGCAGCCGTCGTGGGCACCGTAATGAAAAACTGTTTTTT	CASSRRGHRNEKLFF
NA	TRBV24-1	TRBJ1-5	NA	TGTGCCACCAGTGAGAGGAGTGGGAGCAATCAGCCCCAGCATTTT	CATSERSGSNQPQHF
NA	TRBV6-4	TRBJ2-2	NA	TGTGCCAGCAGTTCACTTCAGGGAACCGGGGAGCTGTTTTTT	CASSSLQGTGELFF
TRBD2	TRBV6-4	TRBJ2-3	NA	TGTGCCAGCAGTCCCAACCCCACTAGCGGGGGTTCGGCAGATACGCAGTATTTT	CASSPNPTSGGSADTQYF
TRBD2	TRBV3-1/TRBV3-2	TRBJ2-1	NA	TGTGCCAGCAGCCTACTAGCGGGGGGCCACAATGAGCAGTTCTTC	CASSLLAGGHNEQFF
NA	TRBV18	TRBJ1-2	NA	TGTGCCAGCTCAGAACAATGGTACAGGGACGAGGGTGGCTACACCTTC	CASSEQWYRDEGGYTF
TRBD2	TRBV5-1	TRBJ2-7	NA	TGCGCCAGCAGCTTGGAGGGACTAGAGGACGAGCAGTACTTC	CASSLEGLEDEQYF
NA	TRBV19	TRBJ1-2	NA	TGTGCCAGTAAGAATGGCTACTATGGCTACACCTTC	CASKNGYYGYTF
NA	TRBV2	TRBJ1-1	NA	TGTGCCAGCAGTGAAAGGGAGGCGTCCCGCACTGAAGCTTTCTTT	CASSEREASRTEAFF
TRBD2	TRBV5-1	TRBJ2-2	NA	TGCGCCAGCAGCAAAACAGGGAGACTAGCGGGGGGGCCGGGCACCGGGGAGCTGTTTTTT	CASSKTGRLAGGPGTGELFF
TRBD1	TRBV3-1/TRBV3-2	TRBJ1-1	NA	TGTGCCAGCAGCCAATCGACAGGGAAGGCTTTCTTT	CASSQSTGKAFF